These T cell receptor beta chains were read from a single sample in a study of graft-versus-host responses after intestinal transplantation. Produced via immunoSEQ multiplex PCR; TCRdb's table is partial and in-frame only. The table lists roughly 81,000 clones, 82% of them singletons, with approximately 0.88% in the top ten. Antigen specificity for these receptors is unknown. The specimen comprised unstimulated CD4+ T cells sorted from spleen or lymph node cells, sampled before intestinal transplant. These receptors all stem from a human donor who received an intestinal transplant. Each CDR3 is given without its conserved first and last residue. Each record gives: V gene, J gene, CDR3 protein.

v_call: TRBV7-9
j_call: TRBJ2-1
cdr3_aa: ASTFRASGVPDEQF

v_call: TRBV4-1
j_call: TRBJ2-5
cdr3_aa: ASSRGLAGRGPKETQY

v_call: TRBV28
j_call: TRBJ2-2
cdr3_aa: ASSLSPGANTGELF

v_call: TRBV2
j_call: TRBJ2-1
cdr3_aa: AIPLGRAGGNEQF

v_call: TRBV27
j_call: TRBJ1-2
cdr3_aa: ASSTSPWPGGGYT

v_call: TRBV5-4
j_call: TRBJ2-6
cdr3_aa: ASSLGGRSKANVLT

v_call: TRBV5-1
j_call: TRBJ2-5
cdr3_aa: ASSPQGRGQETQY

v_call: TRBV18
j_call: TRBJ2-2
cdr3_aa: ASSRSSPNTGELF

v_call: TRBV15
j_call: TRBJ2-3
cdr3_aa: ATSRDLAGVPSTDTQY

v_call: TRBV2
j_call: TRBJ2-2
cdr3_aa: ASSDLGFRTTGELF

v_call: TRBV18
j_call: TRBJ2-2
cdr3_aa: ASSLGTGNTGELF

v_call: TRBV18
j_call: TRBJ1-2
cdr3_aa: ASSPLGQGALDYGYT

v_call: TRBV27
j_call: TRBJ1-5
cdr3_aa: ASSMTGDQPQH

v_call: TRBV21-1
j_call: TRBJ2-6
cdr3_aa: AIGASLLSGGKGSSGANVLT

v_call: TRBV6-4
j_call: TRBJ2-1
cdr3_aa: ASSATPGQGGHEQF

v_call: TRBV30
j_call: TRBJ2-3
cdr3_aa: AWSVSRDSKQY

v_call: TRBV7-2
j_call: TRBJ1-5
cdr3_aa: ASSRVASRNQPQH

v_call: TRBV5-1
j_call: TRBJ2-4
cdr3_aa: ASSGQGEGNIQY

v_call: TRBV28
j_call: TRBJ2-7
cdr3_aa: ASSLVQGKDEQY

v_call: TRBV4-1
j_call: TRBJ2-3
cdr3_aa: ASSQDQPGDGQY

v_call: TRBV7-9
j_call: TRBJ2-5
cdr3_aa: ASRQTGVETQY

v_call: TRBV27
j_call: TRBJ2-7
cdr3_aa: ASSPQGSYEQY

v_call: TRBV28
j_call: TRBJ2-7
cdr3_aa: ASSTTSGPYEQY

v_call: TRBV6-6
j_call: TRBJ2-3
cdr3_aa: ASSPRDTQY

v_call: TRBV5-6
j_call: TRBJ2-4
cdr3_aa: ASSLPPLGIQY

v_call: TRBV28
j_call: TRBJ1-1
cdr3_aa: ASSLTTANTEAF

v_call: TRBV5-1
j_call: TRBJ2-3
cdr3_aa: ASSSGDTDTQY

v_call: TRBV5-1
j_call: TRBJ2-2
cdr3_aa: ASRQDSSNTGELF

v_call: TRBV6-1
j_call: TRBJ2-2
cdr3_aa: ASSVYRDNTGELF

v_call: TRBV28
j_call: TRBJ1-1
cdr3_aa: ASRSGKTEAF

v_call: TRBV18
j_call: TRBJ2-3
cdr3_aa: ASSPRLPSTDTQY

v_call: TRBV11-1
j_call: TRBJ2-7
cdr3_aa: ASSGRTGESYEQY

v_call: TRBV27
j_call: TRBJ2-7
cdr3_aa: ASRETEYSYEQY

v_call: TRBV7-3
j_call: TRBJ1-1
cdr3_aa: ASSKGQGTEAF

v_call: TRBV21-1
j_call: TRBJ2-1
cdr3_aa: ASSKAGVAEYNEQF

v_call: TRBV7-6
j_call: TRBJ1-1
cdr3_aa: ASSNAQGDTEAF

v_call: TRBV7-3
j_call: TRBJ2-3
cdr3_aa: ASSLSSGSGADTQY

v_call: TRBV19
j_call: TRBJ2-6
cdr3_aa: ASSVAVTGANVLT

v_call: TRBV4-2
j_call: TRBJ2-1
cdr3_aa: ASSQESAGEQF

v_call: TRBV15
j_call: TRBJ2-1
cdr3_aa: ATSFSEGTGYYNEQF

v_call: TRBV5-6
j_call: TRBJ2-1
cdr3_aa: ASSPLAGRYNEQF

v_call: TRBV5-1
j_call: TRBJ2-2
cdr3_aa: ASSLTPQGDTGELF

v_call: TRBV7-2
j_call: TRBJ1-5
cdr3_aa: ASSLVASNQPQH

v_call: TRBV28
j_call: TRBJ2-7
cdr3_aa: ASSPGQGPYEQY

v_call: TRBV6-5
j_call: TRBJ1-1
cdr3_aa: ASSKLPEGTEAF

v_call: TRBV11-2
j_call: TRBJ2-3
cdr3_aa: ASSLGQPGGDTQY

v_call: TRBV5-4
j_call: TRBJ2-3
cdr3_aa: ASSLRLAGVTDTQY

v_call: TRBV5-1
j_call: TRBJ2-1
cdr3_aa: ASSFYEQF

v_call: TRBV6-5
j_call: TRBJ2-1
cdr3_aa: ASSSLASYNEQF

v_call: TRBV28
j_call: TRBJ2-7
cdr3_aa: ASTNSGSPLREQY

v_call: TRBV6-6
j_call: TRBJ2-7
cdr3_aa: ASSYSQGPYEQY

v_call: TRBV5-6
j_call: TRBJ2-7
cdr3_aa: ASSLNRGYEQY

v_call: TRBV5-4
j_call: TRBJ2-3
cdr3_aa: ASSLPGGGVVDTQY

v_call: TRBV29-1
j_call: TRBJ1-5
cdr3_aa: SVGSGVGNQPQH

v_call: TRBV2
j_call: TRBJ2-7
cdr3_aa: ASSDLFGQTTYEQY

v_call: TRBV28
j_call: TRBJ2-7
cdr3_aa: ASSSLGGVGTYEQY

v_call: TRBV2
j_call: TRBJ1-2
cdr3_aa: ASRGTGVYGYT

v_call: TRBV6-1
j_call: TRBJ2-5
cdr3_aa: ASSTGQETQY

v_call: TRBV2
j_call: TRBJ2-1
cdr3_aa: ASSGIAVEQF

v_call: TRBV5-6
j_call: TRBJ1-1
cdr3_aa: ASSLDIGNTEAF